This TCR beta chain was sequenced during a study of T cell repertoires in aging, cancer and after chemotherapy. The CDR3 spans 18 residues. The V gene's germline CDR1 is MRHNA and CDR2 SNTAGT. Trimming removed 6 bases from V and 4 bases from J; junction bases left unmatched: 18. Peripheral blood genomic DNA, not sorted cells or RNA, was the template. There are many counts of this clonotype. Rearranged V-D-J TRB sequences were amplified with a mixed TRB-A/B primer pool. In TCRdb, the multiplex PCR reads were re-called with MiXCR into one record per CDR3 protein. The sample comprises a few thousand distinct CDR3 sequences, less than 25% of which are singletons, and approximately 13% rests with the top ten.

Sequenced input: blood. The chain recombines TRBV6-4 with TRBJ1-5; 7 nucleotides align to TRBD1. The TCR comes from a human donor with a solid tumor. The CDR3 DNA is TGTGCCAGCAGATACAAGGGGCAGGGGGAAAGTGATAATCAGCCCCAGCATTTT. Translating it yields CASRYKGQGESDNQPQHF.